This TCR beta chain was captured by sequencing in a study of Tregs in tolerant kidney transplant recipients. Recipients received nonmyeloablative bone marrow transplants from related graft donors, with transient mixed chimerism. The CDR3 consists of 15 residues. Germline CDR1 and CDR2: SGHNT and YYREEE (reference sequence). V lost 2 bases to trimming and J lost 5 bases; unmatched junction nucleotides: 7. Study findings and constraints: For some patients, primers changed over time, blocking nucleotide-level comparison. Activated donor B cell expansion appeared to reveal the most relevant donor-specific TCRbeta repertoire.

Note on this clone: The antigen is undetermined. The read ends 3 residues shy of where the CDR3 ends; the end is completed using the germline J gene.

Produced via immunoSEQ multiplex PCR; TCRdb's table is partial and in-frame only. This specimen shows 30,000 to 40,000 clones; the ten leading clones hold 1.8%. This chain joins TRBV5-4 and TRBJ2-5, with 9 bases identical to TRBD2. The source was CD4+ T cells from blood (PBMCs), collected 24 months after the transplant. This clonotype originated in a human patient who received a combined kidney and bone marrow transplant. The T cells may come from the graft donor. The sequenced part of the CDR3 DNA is TGTGCCAGCAGCTTAGGCCTAGCGGGGCTGGAGACC. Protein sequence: CASSLGLAGLET. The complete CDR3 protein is CASSLGLAGLETQYF.